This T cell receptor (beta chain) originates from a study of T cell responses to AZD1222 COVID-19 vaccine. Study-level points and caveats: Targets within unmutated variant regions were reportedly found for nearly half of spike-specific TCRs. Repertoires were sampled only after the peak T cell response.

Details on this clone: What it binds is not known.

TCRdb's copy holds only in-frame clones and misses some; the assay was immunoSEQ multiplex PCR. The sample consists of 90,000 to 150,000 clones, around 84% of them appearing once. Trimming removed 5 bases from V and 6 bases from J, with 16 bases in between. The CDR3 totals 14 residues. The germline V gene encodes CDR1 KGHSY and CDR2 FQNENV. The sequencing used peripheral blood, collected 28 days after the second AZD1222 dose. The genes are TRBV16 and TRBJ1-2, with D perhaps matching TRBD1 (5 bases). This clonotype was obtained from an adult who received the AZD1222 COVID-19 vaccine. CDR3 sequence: CASSVPQGYHGYTF. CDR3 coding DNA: TGTGCCAGCAGCGTCCCTCAGGGTTATCATGGCTACACCTTC.